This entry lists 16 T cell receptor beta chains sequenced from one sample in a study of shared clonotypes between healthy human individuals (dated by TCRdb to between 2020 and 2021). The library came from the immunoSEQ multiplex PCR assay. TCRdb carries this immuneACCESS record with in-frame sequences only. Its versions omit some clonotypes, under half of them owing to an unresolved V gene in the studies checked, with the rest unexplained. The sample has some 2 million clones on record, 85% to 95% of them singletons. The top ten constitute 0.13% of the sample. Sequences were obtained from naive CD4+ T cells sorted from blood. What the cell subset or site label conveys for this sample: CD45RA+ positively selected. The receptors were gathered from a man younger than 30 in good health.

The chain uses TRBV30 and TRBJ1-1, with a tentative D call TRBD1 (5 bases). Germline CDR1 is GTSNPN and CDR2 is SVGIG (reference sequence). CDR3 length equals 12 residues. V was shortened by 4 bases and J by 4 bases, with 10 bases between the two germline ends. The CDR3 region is CAWTIGGTEAFF. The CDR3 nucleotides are TGTGCCTGGACAATCGGGGGCACTGAAGCTTTCTTT.

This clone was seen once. In nucleotides, the CDR3 is TGCAGCGTTAAGGTTGCGGTGGGAGGAGATACGCAGTATTTT. It codes for CSVKVAVGGDTQYF. This chain joins TRBV29-1 and TRBJ2-3, with D possibly being TRBD2 (6 bases). Deletions cut 5 bases from V and 5 bases from J, with 17 bases between. The germline gives CDR1 SQVTM, CDR2 ANQGSEA. The CDR3 has 14 amino acids.

CDR3 protein: CASSQGQRGLYNEQFF. The CDR3 coding sequence is TGCGCCAGCAGCCAAGGACAGCGGGGCCTCTACAATGAGCAGTTCTTC. The chain uses TRBV4-1 and TRBJ2-1; 7 bases fit TRBD2. V trimming: 1 base; J trimming: 3 bases; junction bases outside the gene matches: 6. The CDR3 is made up of 16 amino acids. From germline, CDR1 is MGHRA and CDR2 YSYEKL.

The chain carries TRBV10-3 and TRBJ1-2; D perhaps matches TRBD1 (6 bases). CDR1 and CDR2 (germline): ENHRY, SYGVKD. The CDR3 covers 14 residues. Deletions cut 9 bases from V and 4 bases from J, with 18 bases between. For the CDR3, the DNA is TGTGCCATTCGGTGGGCAGGGGCGGGCTATGGCTACACCTTC. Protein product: CAIRWAGAGYGYTF.

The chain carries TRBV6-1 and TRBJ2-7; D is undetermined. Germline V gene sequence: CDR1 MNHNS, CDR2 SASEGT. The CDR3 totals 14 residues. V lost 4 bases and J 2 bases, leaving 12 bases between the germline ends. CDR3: CASSVGRITYEQYF. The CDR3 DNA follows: TGTGCCAGCAGTGTGGGCAGGATTACCTACGAGCAGTACTTC.

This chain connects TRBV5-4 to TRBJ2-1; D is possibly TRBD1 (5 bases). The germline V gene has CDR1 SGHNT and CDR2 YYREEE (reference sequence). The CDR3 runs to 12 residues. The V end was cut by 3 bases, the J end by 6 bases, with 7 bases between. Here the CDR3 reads CASSSQGNEQFF. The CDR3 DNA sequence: TGTGCCAGCAGCTCTCAGGGCAATGAGCAGTTCTTC. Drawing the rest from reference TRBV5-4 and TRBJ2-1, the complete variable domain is ETGVTQSPTHLIKTRGQQVTLRCSSQSGHNTVSWYQQALGQGPQFIFQYYREEENGRGNFPPRFSGLQFPNYSSELNVNALELDDSALYLCASSSQGNEQFFGPGTRLTVL.

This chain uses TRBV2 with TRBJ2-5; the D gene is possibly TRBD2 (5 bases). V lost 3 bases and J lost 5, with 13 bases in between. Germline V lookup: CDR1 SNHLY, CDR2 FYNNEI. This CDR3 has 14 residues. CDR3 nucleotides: TGTGCCAGCAGTGACAACCCTACGGGGGAGACCCAGTACTTC. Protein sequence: CASSDNPTGETQYF.

The CDR3 region is CASSLGTFSGNTIYF. The CDR3 region has the DNA TGTGCCAGCAGCTTGGGGACTTTCTCTGGAAACACCATATATTTT. The chain employs TRBV5-6 and TRBJ1-3; D gene unclear. Trimming stripped 0 bases from V and 0 bases from J, with 7 bases between. The germline V gene encodes CDR1 SGHDT and CDR2 YYEEEE. CDR3 length: 15 amino acids.

The chain's CDR3 is CASSPGLAVVETQYF. The CDR3 DNA sequence: TGTGCCAGCAGCCCGGGACTAGCAGTTGTAGAGACCCAGTACTTC. V gene TRBV6-6 combines with J gene TRBJ2-5, with 9 bases matching TRBD2. J lost 4 bases, V lost 6 bases, and 9 bases had no gene match. CDR3 length: 15 residues. Germline V gene sequence: CDR1 MNHNY, CDR2 SVGAGI (reference sequence).

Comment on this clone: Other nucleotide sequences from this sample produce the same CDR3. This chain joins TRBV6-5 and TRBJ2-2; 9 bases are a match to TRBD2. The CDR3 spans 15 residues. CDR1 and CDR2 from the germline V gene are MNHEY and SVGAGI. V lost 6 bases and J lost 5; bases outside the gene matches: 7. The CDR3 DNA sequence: TGTGCCAGCAGCCCGGGACTAGCAAATACCGGGGAGCTGTTTTTT. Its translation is CASSPGLANTGELFF.

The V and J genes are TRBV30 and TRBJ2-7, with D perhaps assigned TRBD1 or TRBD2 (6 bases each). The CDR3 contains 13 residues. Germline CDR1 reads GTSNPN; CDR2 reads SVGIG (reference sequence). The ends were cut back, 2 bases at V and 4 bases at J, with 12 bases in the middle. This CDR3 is CAWSIGGWYEQYF. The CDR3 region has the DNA TGTGCCTGGAGTATCGGGGGCTGGTACGAGCAGTACTTC.

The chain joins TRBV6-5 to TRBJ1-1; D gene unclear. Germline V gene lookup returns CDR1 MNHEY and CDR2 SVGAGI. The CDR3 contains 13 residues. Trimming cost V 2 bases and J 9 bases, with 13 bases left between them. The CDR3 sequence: CASSYNLGRKAFF. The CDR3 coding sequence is TGTGCCAGCAGTTACAATCTCGGGAGGAAAGCTTTCTTT.

Written as DNA, the CDR3 is TGTGCCAGCAGTTACCCGGAGGGCTACAATGAGCAGTTCTTC. Its translation: CASSYPEGYNEQFF. This rearrangement joins TRBV6-5 to TRBJ2-7; TRBD2 might be the D (6 bases). The closer fit of TRBJ2-1 to the DNA end suggests the J call may be wrong. Germline V gene data show CDR1 as MNHEY and CDR2 as SVGAGI. The CDR3 consists of 14 residues.

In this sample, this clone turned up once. CDR3: CASGWHSVSSYEQYF. In nucleotides, the CDR3 is TGTGCTAGTGGTTGGCACAGCGTTAGCTCCTACGAGCAGTACTTC. The chain has TRBV12-5 and TRBJ2-7; D gene unclear. Germline CDR1 is LGHNT and CDR2 is FRNRAP. The CDR3 has 15 residues. Trimming left V 4 bases short and J 0 bases short, with 13 bases between.

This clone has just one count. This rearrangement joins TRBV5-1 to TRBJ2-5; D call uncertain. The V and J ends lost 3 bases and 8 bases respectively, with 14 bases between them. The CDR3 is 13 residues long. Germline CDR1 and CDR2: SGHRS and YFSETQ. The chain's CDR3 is CASSYGDGGTQYF. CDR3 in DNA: TGCGCCAGCAGCTATGGAGACGGTGGAACCCAGTACTTC.

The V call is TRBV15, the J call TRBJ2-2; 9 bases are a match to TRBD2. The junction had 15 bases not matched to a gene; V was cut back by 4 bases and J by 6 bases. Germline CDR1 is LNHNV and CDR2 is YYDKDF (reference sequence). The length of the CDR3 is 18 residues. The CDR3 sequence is CATSTTKTQSGRPGELFF. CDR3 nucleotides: TGTGCCACCAGCACCACGAAGACCCAGAGCGGGAGGCCCGGGGAGCTGTTTTTT. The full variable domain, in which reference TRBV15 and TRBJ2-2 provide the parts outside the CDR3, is DAMVIQNPRYQVTQFGKPVTLSCSQTLNHNVMYWYQQKSSQAPKLLFHYYDKDFNNEADTPDNFQSRRPNTSFCFLDIRSPGLGDTAMYLCATSTTKTQSGRPGELFFGEGSRLTVL.